These 9 T cell receptor beta chains were sequenced from one sample in a study of T-cell memory formation after mild COVID-19. TCRdb reanalysed the 5' RACE reads using MiXCR and keeps one entry per CDR3 protein. Of more than 300,000 distinct CDR3 sequences in the sample, 12% to 15% are singletons; the top ten hold approximately 21%. Sequenced sample: PBMCs or a T cell subset sorted from them (not recorded which). The source of these receptors is a man younger than 35 who had mild COVID-19 (a few samples of this study predate the infection). Cell type and time point are not known.

This clonotype has just a few counts. For the CDR3, the DNA is TGTGCCAGCAGTCCCGCGGCCCGGGCTCCGACCCAGTACTTC. It yields the protein CASSPAARAPTQYF. This sequence joins TRBV28 and TRBJ2-5; no reliable D call. The CDR3 length is 14 residues. Trimming removed 5 bases at V and 7 bases at J, with 17 bases between. Germline CDR1 and CDR2: MDHEN and SYDVKM.

CDR3 sequence: CASRRASSYEQYF. The CDR3 DNA reads as TGTGCCAGCAGGCGGGCCAGCTCCTACGAGCAGTACTTC. The genes are TRBV6-5 and TRBJ2-7, with D perhaps matching TRBD2 (5 bases). V was cut by 6 bases and J by 0 bases, with 9 bases left in between. The CDR3 sequence is 13 residues long. Germline-derived CDR1 and CDR2 are MNHEY and SVGAGI.

CDR3 region: CASSQLGAGNQPQHF. Here the CDR3 DNA reads TGCGCCAGCAGCCAACTGGGGGCAGGCAATCAGCCCCAGCATTTT. This chain links TRBV4-1 with TRBJ1-5; the D gene is possibly TRBD1 (6 bases). The CDR3 consists of 15 residues. The germline V and J ends were trimmed by 2 bases and 2 bases, with 10 bases remaining between them. Germline V gene data show CDR1 as MGHRA and CDR2 as YSYEKL.

This clonotype was counted a few times. The chain links TRBV24-1 to TRBJ2-1, with a tentative D call TRBD2 (5 bases). V was clipped by 4 bases and J by 9 bases, with 12 bases between them. CDR1 is KGHDR and CDR2 is SFDVKD in the germline V gene. The length of the CDR3 is 13 residues. The CDR3 protein is CATSETSGTEQFF. CDR3 nucleotide sequence: TGTGCCACCAGTGAAACGAGCGGTACTGAGCAGTTCTTC.

This clonotype came up many times. The V call is TRBV5-1, the J call TRBJ2-1; TRBD2 matches at 14 bases. This CDR3 comprises 15 residues. Losses at the gene ends were 4 bases for V and 10 bases for J; bases not matched to a gene: 7. CDR1 SGHRS and CDR2 YFSETQ come from the germline V gene. The chain's CDR3 is CASSQGLAGEGEQFF. The DNA of the CDR3 is TGCGCCAGCAGCCAGGGACTAGCGGGGGAGGGGGAGCAGTTCTTC.

The chain carries TRBV4-3 and TRBJ1-1, with D tentatively TRBD1 (6 bases). The length of the CDR3 is 14 residues. Germline V gene data show CDR1 as LGHNA and CDR2 as YSLEER. V dropped 3 bases and J dropped 3 bases, with 11 bases sitting between them. CDR3 amino acids: CASSQGRQDTEAFF. For the CDR3, the DNA is TGCGCCAGCAGCCAGGGAAGACAGGACACTGAAGCTTTCTTT.

V and J are TRBV6-5 and TRBJ2-7, with D possibly matching TRBD1 (5 bases). V dropped 4 bases and J dropped 2 bases, with 12 bases sitting between them. This CDR3 is 14 amino acids long. Germline V gene lookup returns CDR1 MNHEY and CDR2 SVGAGI. The CDR3 bases are TGTGCCAGCAGTTCAACAGGCCTAGCCTACGAGCAGTACTTC. Its protein is CASSSTGLAYEQYF.

There are a few counts of this clonotype. J is TRBJ2-3 and V is TRBV11-2, with 12 nucleotides matching TRBD2. The V gene's germline CDR1 is SGHAT and CDR2 FQNNGV. This CDR3 is 19 amino acids long. V gave up 5 bases and J gave up 0 bases; unmatched junction bases: 12. CDR3 nucleotides: TGTGCCAGCAGCCGAACCCAACTAGCGGGGGGCGGGAGCACAGATACGCAGTATTTT. Protein sequence: CASSRTQLAGGGSTDTQYF.

This clonotype was found once. The chain uses TRBV2 and TRBJ1-2; no firm D call. Trimming removed 3 bases from V and 0 bases from J, with 14 bases in between. The CDR3 spans 16 residues. Germline-derived CDR1 and CDR2 are SNHLY and FYNNEI. The CDR3 reads CASSDQQVRANYGYTF. The CDR3 coding sequence is TGTGCCAGCAGTGACCAGCAAGTCCGAGCTAACTATGGCTACACCTTC.